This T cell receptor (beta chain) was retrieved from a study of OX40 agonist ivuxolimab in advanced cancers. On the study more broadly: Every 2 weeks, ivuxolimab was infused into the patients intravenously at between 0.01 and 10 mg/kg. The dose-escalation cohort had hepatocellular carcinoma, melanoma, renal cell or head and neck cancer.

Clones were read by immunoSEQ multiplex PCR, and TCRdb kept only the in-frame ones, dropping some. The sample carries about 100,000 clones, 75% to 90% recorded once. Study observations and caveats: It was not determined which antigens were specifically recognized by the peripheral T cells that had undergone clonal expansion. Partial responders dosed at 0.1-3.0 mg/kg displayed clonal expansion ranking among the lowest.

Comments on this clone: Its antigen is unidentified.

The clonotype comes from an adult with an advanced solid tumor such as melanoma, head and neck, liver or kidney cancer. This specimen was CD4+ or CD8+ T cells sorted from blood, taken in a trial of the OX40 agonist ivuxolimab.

CDR3 coding DNA: TGTGCCATCAGTGAGGGACTAGCGGGGGGCAATGAGCAGTTCTTC. This translates into CAISEGLAGGNEQFF. This chain joins TRBV10-3 and TRBJ2-1; 14 bases fit TRBD2. CDR1 is ENHRY, CDR2 SYGVKD, per germline. CDR3 length: 15 amino acids. The junction had 0 bases not matched to a gene; V was cut back by 2 bases and J by 6 bases.